Each of the 13 T cell receptor beta chains below was sequenced from the same sample in a study of blood T cell repertoires in COVID-19. Method: immunoSEQ multiplex PCR; TCRdb's copy keeps in-frame clones and lacks some. The table records approximately 300,000 clones, more than 75% of them present only once. Sequencing was carried out using peripheral blood. The receptors were gathered from a woman aged 45 to 65 with active or convalescent COVID-19.

The chain joins TRBV28 to TRBJ1-4; no definite D call. The V and J ends lost 0 bases and 2 bases respectively, with 10 bases between them. Germline CDR1 and CDR2: MDHEN and SYDVKM. This CDR3 has 16 residues. The CDR3 DNA sequence: TGTGCCAGCAGTTTATGGCCCGGGGTTACTAATGAAAAACTGTTTTTT. Amino acids: CASSLWPGVTNEKLFF.

The chain recombines TRBV3-1 (or the pseudogene TRBV3-2) with TRBJ1-2, with D perhaps matching TRBD1 (5 bases). The V gene lost 1 base and the J gene lost 8 bases, with 17 bases spanning the gap. The V gene's germline CDR1 is LGHDT and CDR2 YNNKEL (reference sequence). CDR3 size: 15 residues. The CDR3 DNA is TGTGCCAGCAGCCAAGCTCGGGAGGGAGGGGACGGCTACACCTTC. Translation gives CASSQAREGGDGYTF.

The rearrangement joins TRBV5-4 to TRBJ1-2; tentative D call: TRBD1 (6 bases). CDR3 length: 13 amino acids. The V gene lost 4 bases and the J gene lost 5 bases, with 12 bases spanning the gap. The germline CDR1 and CDR2 sequences are SGHNT and YYREEE (reference sequence). The CDR3 spells CASSMDSTYGYTF. In DNA form, the CDR3 reads TGTGCCAGCAGCATGGACAGCACGTATGGCTACACCTTC.

The chain employs TRBV7-3 and TRBJ2-1; 12 bases are a match to TRBD2. CDR1 and CDR2 (germline): SGHTA, FQGTGA. The CDR3 totals 16 residues. J was trimmed by 8 bases and V by 2 bases; bases with no gene match: 7. In DNA, the CDR3 is TGTGCCAGCAGCTTATTTCCGGGACTAGCGGGCTATGAGCAGTTCTTC. Translated, it gives CASSLFPGLAGYEQFF.

Only one count was recorded for this clone. V is TRBV7-8 and J is TRBJ1-1, with 8 positions matching TRBD1. V gave up 3 bases and J gave up 1 base; unmatched junction bases: 1. The CDR3 runs to 14 residues. CDR1 is SGHVS and CDR2 is FQNEAQ in the germline V gene. The CDR3 protein is CASSLGQANTEAFF. DNA for the CDR3: TGTGCCAGCAGCTTGGGACAGGCGAACACTGAAGCTTTCTTT.

This clone was picked up one time. This rearrangement joins TRBV18 to TRBJ2-2; tentatively, D is TRBD2 (5 bases). The CDR3 length is 16 residues. The V end lost 0 bases, the J end lost 1 base, and 9 bases lay between the germline ends. Germline V gene data show CDR1 as KGHSH and CDR2 as LQKENI. CDR3 DNA: TGTGCCAGCTCACCACCGGAGAGGGTGAACACCGGGGAGCTGTTTTTT. Amino acid sequence: CASSPPERVNTGELFF.

This clone was counted a single time. The chain employs TRBV4-3 and TRBJ1-2; D is uncertain. The CDR3 totals 15 residues. The V gene lost 0 bases and the J gene lost 8 bases, with 16 bases spanning the gap. Germline V gene data show CDR1 as LGHNA and CDR2 as YSLEER. The CDR3 loop is CASSQDYGSAEGYTF. CDR3 nucleotide sequence: TGCGCCAGCAGCCAAGATTATGGATCGGCGGAGGGCTACACCTTC.

The chain is built from TRBV7-9 and TRBJ2-7, with 11 bases that match TRBD2. Trimming took 5 bases from V and 0 from J; bases not matched to a gene: 3. The germline V gene encodes CDR1 SEHNR and CDR2 FQNEAQ (reference sequence). CDR3 size: 15 residues. DNA for the CDR3: TGTGCCAGCAGCAATAGCGGGGGGGCCTCCTACGAGCAGTACTTC. It translates to CASSNSGGASYEQYF.

The chain is built from TRBV7-9 and TRBJ2-7; TRBD1 is a possible D gene (5 bases). Germline lookup yields CDR1 SEHNR and CDR2 FQNEAQ (reference sequence). V was clipped by 2 bases and J by 3 bases, with 8 bases between them. This CDR3 region has 13 residues. The CDR3 sequence is CASSLRTNYEQYF. The CDR3 nucleotides are TGTGCCAGCAGCTTACGGACAAACTACGAGCAGTACTTC.

The chain recombines TRBV18 with TRBJ2-2; TRBD1 agrees at 7 bases. The trim removed 1 base at V and 6 bases at J, leaving 5 bases unmatched. The CDR3 extends over 15 amino acids. Germline CDR1 and CDR2: KGHSH and LQKENI. As DNA, the CDR3 is TGTGCCAGCTCACCACGCGTCCAGGGGGCCGGGGAGCTGTTTTTT. Protein: CASSPRVQGAGELFF.

As regards this clone: The sample has other DNA sequences that encode this CDR3 too. CDR3 in amino acids: CASTGNTEAFF. CDR3 nucleotides: TGTGCCAGTACAGGGAACACTGAAGCTTTCTTT. The V gene is TRBV19, the J gene TRBJ1-1; D gene uncertain. The germline CDR1 and CDR2 sequences are LNHDA and SQIVND (reference sequence). The V gene lost 7 bases and the J gene lost 1 base, with 4 bases spanning the gap. The CDR3 runs to 11 residues.

V and J are TRBV6-6 and TRBJ2-5; unclear D gene. The V gene's germline CDR1 is MNHNY and CDR2 SVGAGI (reference sequence). Trimming stripped 7 bases from V and 5 bases from J, with 8 bases between. The CDR3 spans 11 residues. The CDR3 region is CASTQAETQYF. The CDR3, as DNA: TGTGCCAGCACCCAAGCGGAGACCCAGTACTTC.

The chain joins TRBV9 to TRBJ2-7; no firm D call. V gave up 1 base and J gave up 0 bases, with 8 bases separating them. The CDR3 loop spans 14 amino acids. The germline V gene encodes CDR1 SGDLS and CDR2 YYNGEE. The CDR3 loop reads CASSVTPSSYEQYF. The CDR3 region has the DNA TGTGCCAGCAGCGTAACCCCGAGCTCCTACGAGCAGTACTTC. The full variable domain, in which reference TRBV9 and TRBJ2-7 provide the parts outside the CDR3, is DSGVTQTPKHLITATGQRVTLRCSPRSGDLSVYWYQQSLDQGLQFLIQYYNGEERAKGNILERFSAQQFPDLHSELNLSSLELGDSALYFCASSVTPSSYEQYFGPGTRLTVT.